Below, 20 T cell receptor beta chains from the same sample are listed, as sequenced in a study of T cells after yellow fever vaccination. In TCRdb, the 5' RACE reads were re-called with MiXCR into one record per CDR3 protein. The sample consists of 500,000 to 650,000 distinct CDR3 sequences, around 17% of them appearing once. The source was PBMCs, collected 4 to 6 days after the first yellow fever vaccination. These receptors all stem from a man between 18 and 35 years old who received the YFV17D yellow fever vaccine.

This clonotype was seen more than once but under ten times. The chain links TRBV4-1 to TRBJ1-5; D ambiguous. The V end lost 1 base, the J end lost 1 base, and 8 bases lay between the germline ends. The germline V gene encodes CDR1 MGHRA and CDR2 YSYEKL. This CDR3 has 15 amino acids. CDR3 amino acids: CASSQVVYSNQPQHF. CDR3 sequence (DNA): TGCGCCAGCAGCCAAGTCGTGTACAGCAATCAGCCCCAGCATTTT.

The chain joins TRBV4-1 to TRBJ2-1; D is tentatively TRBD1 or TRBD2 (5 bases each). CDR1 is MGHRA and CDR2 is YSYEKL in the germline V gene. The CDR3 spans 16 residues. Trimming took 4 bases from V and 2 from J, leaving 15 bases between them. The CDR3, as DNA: TGCGCCAGCAGCCTCCAACGAGGGGAAGCCTACAATGAGCAGTTCTTC. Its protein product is CASSLQRGEAYNEQFF.

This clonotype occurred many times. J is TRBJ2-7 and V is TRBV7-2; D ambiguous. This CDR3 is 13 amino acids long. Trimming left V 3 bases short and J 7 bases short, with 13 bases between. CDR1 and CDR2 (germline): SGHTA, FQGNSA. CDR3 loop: CASSFFPNAEQYF. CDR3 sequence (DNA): TGTGCCAGCAGCTTTTTTCCCAACGCGGAGCAGTACTTC.

The CDR3 protein is CASSQEAVSYEQYF. In DNA, the CDR3 is TGCGCCAGCAGCCAAGAGGCTGTCTCCTACGAGCAGTACTTC. The J gene is TRBJ2-7, the V gene TRBV4-3; D is unclear. The ends were cut back, 0 bases at V and 0 bases at J, with 6 bases in the middle. The germline V gene has CDR1 LGHNA and CDR2 YSLEER. This CDR3 has 14 amino acids.

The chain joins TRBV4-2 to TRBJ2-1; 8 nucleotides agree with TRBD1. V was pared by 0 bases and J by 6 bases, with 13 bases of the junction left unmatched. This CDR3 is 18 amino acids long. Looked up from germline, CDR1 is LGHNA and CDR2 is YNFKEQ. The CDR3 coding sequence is TGTGCCAGCAGCCAAGATCTCCCAGGGGGCGTCTTGGGCAATGAGCAGTTCTTC. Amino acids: CASSQDLPGGVLGNEQFF.

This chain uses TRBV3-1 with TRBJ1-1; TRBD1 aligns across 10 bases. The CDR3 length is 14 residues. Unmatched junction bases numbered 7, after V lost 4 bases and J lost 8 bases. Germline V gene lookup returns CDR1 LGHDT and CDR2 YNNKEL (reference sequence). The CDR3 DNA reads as TGTGCCAGCAGCCTATCGACAGGGGGCGGCGAAGCTTTCTTT. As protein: CASSLSTGGGEAFF.

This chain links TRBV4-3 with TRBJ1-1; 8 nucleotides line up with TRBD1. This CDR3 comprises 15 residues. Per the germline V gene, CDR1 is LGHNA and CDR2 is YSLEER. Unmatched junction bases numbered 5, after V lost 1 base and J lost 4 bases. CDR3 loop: CASSQVITGGTEAFF. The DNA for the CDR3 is TGCGCCAGCAGCCAAGTAATAACAGGGGGCACTGAAGCTTTCTTT.

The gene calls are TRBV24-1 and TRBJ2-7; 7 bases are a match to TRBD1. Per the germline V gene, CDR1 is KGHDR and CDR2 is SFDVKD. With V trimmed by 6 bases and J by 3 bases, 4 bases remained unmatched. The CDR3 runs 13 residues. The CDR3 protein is CATSWDRHYEQYF. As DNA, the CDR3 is TGTGCCACCAGTTGGGACAGACACTACGAGCAGTACTTC.

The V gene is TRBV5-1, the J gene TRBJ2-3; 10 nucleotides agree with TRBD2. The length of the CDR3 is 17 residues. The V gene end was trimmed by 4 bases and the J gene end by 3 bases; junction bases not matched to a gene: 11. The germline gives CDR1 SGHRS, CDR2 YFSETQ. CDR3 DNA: TGCGCCAGCAGCCCTAAAGGACTAGCGGTCCCTACAGATACGCAGTATTTT. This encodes CASSPKGLAVPTDTQYF. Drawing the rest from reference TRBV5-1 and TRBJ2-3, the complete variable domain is KAGVTQTPRYLIKTRGQQVTLSCSPISGHRSVSWYQQTPGQGLQFLFEYFSETQRNKGNFPGRFSGRQFSNSRSEMNVSTLELGDSALYLCASSPKGLAVPTDTQYFGPGTRLTVL.

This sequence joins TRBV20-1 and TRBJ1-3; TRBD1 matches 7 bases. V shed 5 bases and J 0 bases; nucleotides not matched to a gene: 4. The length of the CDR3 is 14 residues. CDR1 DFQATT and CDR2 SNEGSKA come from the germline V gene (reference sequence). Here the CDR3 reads CSARPGGSGNTIYF. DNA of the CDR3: TGCAGTGCTCGACCAGGGGGCTCTGGAAACACCATATATTTT.

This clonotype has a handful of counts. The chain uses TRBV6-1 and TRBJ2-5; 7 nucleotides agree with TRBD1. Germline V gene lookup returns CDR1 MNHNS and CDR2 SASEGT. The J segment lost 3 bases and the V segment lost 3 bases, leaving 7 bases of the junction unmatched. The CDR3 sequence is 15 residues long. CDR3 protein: CASSDWGQNKETQYF. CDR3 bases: TGTGCCAGCAGTGATTGGGGACAGAACAAAGAGACCCAGTACTTC.

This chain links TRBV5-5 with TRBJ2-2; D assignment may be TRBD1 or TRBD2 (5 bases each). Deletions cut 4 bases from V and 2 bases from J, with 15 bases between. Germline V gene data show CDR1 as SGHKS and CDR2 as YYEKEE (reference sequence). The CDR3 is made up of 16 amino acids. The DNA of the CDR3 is TGTGCCAGCAGCCTAAGGGGACGCCCTAACACCGGGGAGCTGTTTTTT. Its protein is CASSLRGRPNTGELFF.

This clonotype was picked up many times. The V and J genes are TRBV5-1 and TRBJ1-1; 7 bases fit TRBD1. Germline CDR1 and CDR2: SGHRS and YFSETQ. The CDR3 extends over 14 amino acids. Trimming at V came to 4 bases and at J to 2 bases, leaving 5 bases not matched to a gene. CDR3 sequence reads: CASSPGQVNTEAFF. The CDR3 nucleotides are TGCGCCAGCAGCCCTGGACAGGTCAACACTGAAGCTTTCTTT.

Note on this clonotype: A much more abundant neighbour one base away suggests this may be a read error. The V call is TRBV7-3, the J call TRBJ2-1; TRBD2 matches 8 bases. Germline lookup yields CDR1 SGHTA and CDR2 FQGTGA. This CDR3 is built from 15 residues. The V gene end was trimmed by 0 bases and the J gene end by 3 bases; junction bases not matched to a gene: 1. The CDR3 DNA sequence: TGTGCCAGCAGCTTAACTAGCGGGGTCTACAATGAGCAGTTCTTC. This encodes CASSLTSGVYNEQFF. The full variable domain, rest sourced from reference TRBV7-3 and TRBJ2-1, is GAGVSQTPSNKVTEKGKYVELRCDPISGHTALYWYRQSLGQGPEFLIYFQGTGAADDSGLPNDRFFAVRPEGSVSTLKIQRTERGDSAVYLCASSLTSGVYNEQFFGPGTRLTVL.

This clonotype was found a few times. CDR3 sequence: CASSYDMQETQYF. CDR3 nucleotide sequence: TGTGCCAGCAGCTATGACATGCAAGAGACCCAGTACTTC. This chain links TRBV12-3 or TRBV12-4 with TRBJ2-5; D unclear. The CDR3 loop spans 13 amino acids. Trimming removed 6 bases from V and 2 bases from J, with 10 bases in between.

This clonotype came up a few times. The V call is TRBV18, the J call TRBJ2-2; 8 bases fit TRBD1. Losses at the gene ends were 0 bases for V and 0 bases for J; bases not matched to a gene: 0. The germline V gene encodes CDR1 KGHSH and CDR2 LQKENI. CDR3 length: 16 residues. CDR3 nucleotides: TGTGCCAGCTCACCACCGGGACAGGCGAACACCGGGGAGCTGTTTTTT. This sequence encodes CASSPPGQANTGELFF.

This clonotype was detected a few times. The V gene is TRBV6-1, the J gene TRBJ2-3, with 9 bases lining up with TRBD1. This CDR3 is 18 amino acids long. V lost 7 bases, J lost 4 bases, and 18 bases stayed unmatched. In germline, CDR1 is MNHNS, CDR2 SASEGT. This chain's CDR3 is CASTMIAGTGSSADTQYF. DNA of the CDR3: TGTGCCAGCACTATGATCGCCGGGACAGGGTCGAGCGCAGATACGCAGTATTTT.

CDR3 coding DNA: TGTGCCAGCAGTTCTCGGACCTCGTATAATTCACCCCTCCACTTT. Its translation: CASSSRTSYNSPLHF. V usage is TRBV25-1 and J usage is TRBJ1-6; D gene ambiguous. Per the germline V gene, CDR1 is MGHDK and CDR2 is SYGVNS. V lost 5 bases and J lost 4, with 12 bases in between. The CDR3 covers 15 residues.

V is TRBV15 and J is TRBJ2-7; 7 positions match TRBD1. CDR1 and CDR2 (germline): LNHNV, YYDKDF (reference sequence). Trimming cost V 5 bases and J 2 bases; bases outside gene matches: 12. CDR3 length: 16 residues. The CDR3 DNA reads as TGTGCCACCAGCGGACACAGGGGCCGTCACACCTACGAGCAGTACGTC. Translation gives CATSGHRGRHTYEQYV.

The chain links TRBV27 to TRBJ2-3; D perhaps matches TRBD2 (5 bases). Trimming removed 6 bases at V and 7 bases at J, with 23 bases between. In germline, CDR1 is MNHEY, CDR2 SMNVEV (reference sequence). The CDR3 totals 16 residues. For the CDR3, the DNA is TGTGCCAGCAGCCCACCCCCGGGGTTCCCGCCAAATACGCAGTATTTT. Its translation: CASSPPPGFPPNTQYF.